The 17 T cell receptor beta chains listed next were all sequenced from one sample in a study of Ad26.COV2.S vaccination and SARS-CoV-2 variants. The repertoire was sequenced with immunoSEQ multiplex PCR; TCRdb's copy has only in-frame clones and lacks some. This table has about 94,000 clones, 82% appearing once. The specimen was peripheral blood, collected after recovery from COVID-19. These TCRs come from a human donor who had recovered from COVID-19.

The V call is TRBV4-3, the J call TRBJ2-3; D might be TRBD1 or TRBD2, each matching 5 bases. The ends were cut back, 5 bases at V and 2 bases at J, with 14 bases in the middle. CDR1 is LGHNA and CDR2 is YSLEER in the germline V gene. The CDR3 extends over 15 amino acids. CDR3 in DNA: TGCGCCAGCAGCGCACGCGGTGGGACCACAGATACGCAGTATTTT. It codes for CASSARGGTTDTQYF.

Note on this clone: Other DNA sequences in this sample translate to the same CDR3. V gene TRBV14 combines with J gene TRBJ2-1; tentative D call: TRBD2 (5 bases). The V end was cut by 5 bases, the J end by 7 bases, with 15 bases between. The CDR3 extends over 14 amino acids. CDR1 is SGHDN, CDR2 FVKESK, per germline. Written as DNA, the CDR3 is TGTGCCAGCAGCGTCCAGGTACGAGGGAATGAGCAGTTCTTC. Translated: CASSVQVRGNEQFF.

This clone has only one observation. This CDR3 is CASSVVFLAGGSTGELFF. CDR3 in DNA: TGTGCCAGCAGCGTTGTTTTCCTAGCGGGAGGCTCCACCGGGGAGCTGTTTTTT. V usage is TRBV9 and J usage is TRBJ2-2; 11 bases agree with TRBD2. The CDR3 is made up of 18 amino acids. Germline loops: CDR1 SGDLS, CDR2 YYNGEE. The V and J ends lost 2 bases and 4 bases, in that order; junction bases with no gene match: 10.

This chain links TRBV29-1 with TRBJ1-5; D possibly corresponds to TRBD1 (5 bases). Germline V gene sequence: CDR1 SQVTM, CDR2 ANQGSEA. Between the trimmed V and J ends, which lost 0 bases and 1 base, there was a span of 10 bases. The CDR3 spans 15 residues. CDR3 sequence reads: CSVEERAGSNQPQHF. DNA of the CDR3: TGCAGCGTTGAAGAAAGGGCAGGGAGCAATCAGCCCCAGCATTTT.

A note on this clone: The CDR3 carries no conserved terminal phenylalanine or tryptophan, so it likely arises from a read error. It is unclear where the CDR3 begins or ends on the DNA, so no DNA is shown, and the CDR3 is as TCRdb lists it. The V gene is TRBV24-1, the J gene TRBJ1-3. Inclusive of both ends, the CDR3 amounts to 9 amino acids. Germline values: CDR1 KGHDR, CDR2 SFDVKD. Here the CDR3 reads CATSDLQRV.

The chain carries TRBV27 and TRBJ2-7; possibly TRBD1 or TRBD2 for D (5 bases each). Germline CDR1 MNHEY, CDR2 SMNVEV (reference sequence). Trimming shortened V by 2 bases and J by 3 bases, and 8 bases separated the two germline ends. This CDR3 is 13 amino acids long. The CDR3 loop reads CASSLGGYYEQYF. DNA for the CDR3: TGTGCCAGCAGTTTAGGGGGATACTACGAGCAGTACTTC.

The chain combines TRBV28 with TRBJ2-7; 9 bases match TRBD2. Germline V gives CDR1 MDHEN, CDR2 SYDVKM. The CDR3 is made up of 16 amino acids. Unmatched junction bases numbered 10, after V lost 2 bases and J lost 5 bases. The chain's CDR3 is CASSLITAGGGNEQYF. In nucleotides, the CDR3 is TGTGCCAGCAGTTTAATAACGGCGGGAGGGGGGAACGAGCAGTACTTC.

This clone was seen a handful of times. The rearrangement joins TRBV6-1 to TRBJ1-2, with unresolved D. V was pared by 3 bases and J by 7 bases, with 3 bases between. CDR3 length: 10 residues. The germline gives CDR1 MNHNS, CDR2 SASEGT. The CDR3 sequence: CASSEGGYTF. The CDR3 DNA reads as TGTGCCAGCAGTGAGGGTGGCTACACCTTC.

The rearrangement uses TRBV3-1 (or the pseudogene TRBV3-2) and TRBJ2-3; no firm D call. Germline assignment: CDR1 LGHDT and CDR2 YNNKEL (reference sequence). Between the trimmed V and J ends, which lost 4 bases and 4 bases, there was a span of 12 bases. The CDR3 length is 14 residues. As DNA, the CDR3 is TGTGCCAGCAGCCCCCCCGGGCTCCCAGATACGCAGTATTTT. Its protein product is CASSPPGLPDTQYF.

V and J are TRBV6-1 and TRBJ2-5; TRBD2 is a possible D gene (6 bases). The CDR3 runs 15 residues. CDR1 and CDR2 (germline): MNHNS, SASEGT. The V end lost 5 bases, the J end lost 5 bases, and 18 bases lay between the germline ends. CDR3 sequence reads: CASSPSRTGRETQYF. The CDR3 nucleotides are TGTGCCAGCAGTCCTTCCCGGACGGGGAGGGAGACCCAGTACTTC.

V and J are TRBV7-2 and TRBJ1-6; D uncertain. Germline V gene sequence: CDR1 SGHTA, CDR2 FQGNSA. V lost 2 bases, J lost 9 bases, and 14 bases lay in between. The CDR3 sequence is 15 residues long. CDR3 residues: CASSLSGSLRSPLHF. In DNA, the CDR3 is TGTGCCAGCAGCTTATCTGGCAGCTTGCGTTCACCCCTCCACTTT.

V is TRBV29-1 and J is TRBJ2-3, with a possible D match to TRBD2 (6 bases). CDR1 is SQVTM and CDR2 is ANQGSEA in the germline V gene. CDR3 length: 13 amino acids. V was trimmed by 6 bases and J by 1 base, leaving 11 bases between them. The CDR3 DNA reads TGCAGCGTGGAGGAGGGAGGCACAGATACGCAGTATTTT. Encoded protein: CSVEEGGTDTQYF.

This chain connects TRBV7-9 to TRBJ1-5; unclear D gene. The ends were cut back, 1 base at V and 0 bases at J, with 10 bases in the middle. CDR3 length: 16 residues. CDR1 and CDR2 from the germline V gene are SEHNR and FQNEAQ (reference sequence). The CDR3 loop is CASSLDGWYSNQPQHF. The CDR3, as DNA: TGTGCCAGCAGCTTAGACGGATGGTATAGCAATCAGCCCCAGCATTTT. Looking up the rest from reference TRBV7-9 and TRBJ1-5 gives the full variable domain: DTGVSQNPRHKITKRGQNVTFRCDPISEHNRLYWYRQTLGQGPEFLTYFQNEAQLEKSRLLSDRFSAERPKGSFSTLEIQRTEQGDSAMYLCASSLDGWYSNQPQHFGDGTRLSIL.

This clone was seen just once. The chain recombines TRBV7-9 with TRBJ1-2; possibly TRBD1 for D (6 bases). V was clipped by 8 bases and J by 8 bases, with 21 bases between them. The V gene's germline CDR1 is SEHNR and CDR2 FQNEAQ (reference sequence). The CDR3 extends over 14 amino acids. The DNA of the CDR3 is TGTGCCAGCTCCCCGACAGGAGACCAGGCGGGCTACACCTTC. The encoded protein is CASSPTGDQAGYTF.

The chain employs TRBV6-2 or TRBV6-3 and TRBJ2-2; 8 bases align to TRBD2. The CDR3 runs to 19 residues. Germline V lookup: CDR1 MNHEY, CDR2 SVGEGT. J lost 5 bases, V lost 2 bases, and 16 bases had no gene match. CDR3 loop: CASSYDRTSFRPRTGELFF. CDR3 coding DNA: TGTGCCAGCAGTTACGACCGGACTAGCTTCCGACCTAGGACCGGGGAGCTGTTTTTT.

The chain uses TRBV2 and TRBJ2-1; 9 nucleotides align to TRBD1. Germline trimming cut 8 bases from V and 7 bases from J; bases unmatched to any gene: 15. The germline CDR1 and CDR2 sequences are SNHLY and FYNNEI. The CDR3 totals 16 residues. For the CDR3, the DNA is TGTGCCAGCGGGACCCGACGGGACAGGGTGCAGAATGAGCAGTTCTTC. This translates into CASGTRRDRVQNEQFF.

The rearrangement uses TRBV5-4 and TRBJ2-7; TRBD2 is a possible D gene (6 bases). The CDR3 runs to 14 residues. V was cut by 4 bases and J by 6 bases, with 17 bases left in between. The germline gives CDR1 SGHNT, CDR2 YYREEE (reference sequence). The CDR3 nucleotides read TGTGCCAGCAGCACTGGGGTGGGGGGAGGCGAGCAGTACTTC. Translation gives CASSTGVGGGEQYF.